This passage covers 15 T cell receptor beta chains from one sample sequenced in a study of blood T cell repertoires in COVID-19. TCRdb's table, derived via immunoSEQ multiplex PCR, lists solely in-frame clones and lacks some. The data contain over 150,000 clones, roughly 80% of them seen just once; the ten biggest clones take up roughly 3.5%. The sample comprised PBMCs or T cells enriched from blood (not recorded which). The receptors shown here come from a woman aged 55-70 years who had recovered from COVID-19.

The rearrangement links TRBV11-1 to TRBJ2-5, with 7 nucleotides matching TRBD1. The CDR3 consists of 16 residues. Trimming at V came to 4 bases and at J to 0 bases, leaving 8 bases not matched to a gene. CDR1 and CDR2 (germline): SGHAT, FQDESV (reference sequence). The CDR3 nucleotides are TGTGCCAGCAGCTACCGGACAGGCCGCCACCAAGAGACCCAGTACTTC. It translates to CASSYRTGRHQETQYF.

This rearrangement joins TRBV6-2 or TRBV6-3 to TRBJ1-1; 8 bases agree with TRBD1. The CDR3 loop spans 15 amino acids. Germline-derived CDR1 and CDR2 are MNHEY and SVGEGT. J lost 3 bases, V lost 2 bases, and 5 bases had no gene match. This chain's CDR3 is CASSYERTGYTEAFF. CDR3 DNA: TGTGCCAGCAGTTACGAGAGGACAGGGTACACTGAAGCTTTCTTT.

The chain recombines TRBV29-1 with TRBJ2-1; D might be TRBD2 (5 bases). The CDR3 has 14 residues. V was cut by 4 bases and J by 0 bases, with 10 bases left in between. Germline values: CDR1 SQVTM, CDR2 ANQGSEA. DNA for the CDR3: TGCAGCGTTGGGCCGGGAAGCTCCTACAATGAGCAGTTCTTC. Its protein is CSVGPGSSYNEQFF.

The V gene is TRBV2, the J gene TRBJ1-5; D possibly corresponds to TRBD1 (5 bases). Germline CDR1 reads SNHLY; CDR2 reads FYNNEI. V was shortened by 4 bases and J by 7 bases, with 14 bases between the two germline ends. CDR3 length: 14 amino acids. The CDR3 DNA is TGTGCCAGCAGTGGGGAGGAGGGGTACCAGCCCCAGCATTTT. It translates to CASSGEEGYQPQHF.

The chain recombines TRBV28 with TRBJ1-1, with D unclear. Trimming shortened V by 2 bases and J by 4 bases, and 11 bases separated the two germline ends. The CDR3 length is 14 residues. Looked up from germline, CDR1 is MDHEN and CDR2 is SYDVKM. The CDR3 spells CASSLPSGFTEAFF. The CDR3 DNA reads TGTGCCAGCAGTTTACCGTCGGGGTTCACTGAAGCTTTCTTT.

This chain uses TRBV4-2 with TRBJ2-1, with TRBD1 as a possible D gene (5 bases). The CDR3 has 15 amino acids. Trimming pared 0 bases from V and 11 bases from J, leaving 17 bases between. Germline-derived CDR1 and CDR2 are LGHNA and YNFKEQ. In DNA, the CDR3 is TGTGCCAGCAGCCAAGACTCCAGTACTGACAGAAAGCAGTTCTTC. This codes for CASSQDSSTDRKQFF.

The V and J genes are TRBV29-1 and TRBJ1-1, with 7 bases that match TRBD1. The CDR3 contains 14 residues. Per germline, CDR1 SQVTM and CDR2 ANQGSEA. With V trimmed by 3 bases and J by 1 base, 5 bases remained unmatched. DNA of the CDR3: TGCAGCGTTGAGAAGCAGGGGGGGAACACTGAAGCTTTCTTT. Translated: CSVEKQGGNTEAFF.

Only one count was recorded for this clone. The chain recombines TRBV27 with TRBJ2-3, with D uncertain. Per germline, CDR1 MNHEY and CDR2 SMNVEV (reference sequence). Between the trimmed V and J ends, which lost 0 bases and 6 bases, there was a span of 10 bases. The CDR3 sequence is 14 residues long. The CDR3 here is CASSLSTPGDTQYF. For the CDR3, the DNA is TGTGCCAGCAGTTTATCGACTCCCGGGGATACGCAGTATTTT.

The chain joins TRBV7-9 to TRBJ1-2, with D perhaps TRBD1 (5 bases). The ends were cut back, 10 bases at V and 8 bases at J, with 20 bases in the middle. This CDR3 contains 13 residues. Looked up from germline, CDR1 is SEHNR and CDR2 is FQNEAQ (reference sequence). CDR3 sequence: CATKGSQGKGYTF. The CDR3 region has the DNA TGTGCCACCAAGGGGTCCCAGGGAAAAGGCTACACCTTC.

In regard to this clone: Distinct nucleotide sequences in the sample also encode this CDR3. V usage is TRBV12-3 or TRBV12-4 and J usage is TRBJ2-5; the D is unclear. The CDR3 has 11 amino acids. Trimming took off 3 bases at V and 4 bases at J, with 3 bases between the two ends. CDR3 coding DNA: TGTGCCAGCAGTTTGCGAGAGACCCAGTACTTC. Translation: CASSLRETQYF.

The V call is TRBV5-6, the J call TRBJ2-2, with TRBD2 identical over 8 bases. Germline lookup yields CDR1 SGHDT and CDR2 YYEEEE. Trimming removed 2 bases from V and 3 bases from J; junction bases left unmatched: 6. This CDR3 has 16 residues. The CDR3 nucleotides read TGTGCCAGCAGCTTCCCAGCGGGGGATTACACCGGGGAGCTGTTTTTT. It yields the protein CASSFPAGDYTGELFF.

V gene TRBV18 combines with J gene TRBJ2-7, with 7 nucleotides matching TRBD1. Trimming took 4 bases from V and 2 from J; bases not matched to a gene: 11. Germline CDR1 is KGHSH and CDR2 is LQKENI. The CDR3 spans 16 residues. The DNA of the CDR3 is TGTGCCAGCTCACTCAACAGGGGAAGCGAGGCCTACGAGCAGTACTTC. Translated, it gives CASSLNRGSEAYEQYF.

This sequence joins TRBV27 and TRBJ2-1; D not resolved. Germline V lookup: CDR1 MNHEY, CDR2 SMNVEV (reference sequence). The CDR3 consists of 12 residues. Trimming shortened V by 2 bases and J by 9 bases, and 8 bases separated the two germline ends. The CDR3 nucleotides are TGTGCCAGCAGTTTAGGTTCGGGTGAGCAGTTCTTC. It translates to CASSLGSGEQFF.

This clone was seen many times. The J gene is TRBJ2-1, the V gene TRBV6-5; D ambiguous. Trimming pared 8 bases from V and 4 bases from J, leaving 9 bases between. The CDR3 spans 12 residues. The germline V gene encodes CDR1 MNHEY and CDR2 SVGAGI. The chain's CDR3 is CASSVLYNEQFF. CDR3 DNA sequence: TGTGCCAGCTCGGTGTTGTACAATGAGCAGTTCTTC.

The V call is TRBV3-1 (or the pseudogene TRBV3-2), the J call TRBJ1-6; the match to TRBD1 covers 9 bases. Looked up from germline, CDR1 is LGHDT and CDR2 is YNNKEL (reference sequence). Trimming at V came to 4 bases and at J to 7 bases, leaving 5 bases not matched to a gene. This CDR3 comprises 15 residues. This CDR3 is CASSLGTGLNSPLHF. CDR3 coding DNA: TGTGCCAGCAGCCTCGGGACAGGGTTGAATTCACCCCTCCACTTT.